Listed below are T cell receptor beta chains from one sample, sequenced in a study of beta chain features in type 1 diabetes. Data came from immunoSEQ multiplex PCR; TCRdb stores just in-frame clones and leaves some out. Counted here are some 99,000 clones, almost 40% occurring once; the ten biggest clones make up about 0.07%. Sequencing was performed on stem cell memory CD4+ T cells from blood. The receptors come from a woman younger than 30 in good health. The CDR3 runs from the conserved cysteine through the conserved F or W. The order of the fields is clone size, J gene, V gene, D gene, CDR3 DNA, CDR3 protein. D genes are given only for firm matches. Size values are once, few and many counts, or a class for expanded clones, and some rows have none.

clone size: NA; J gene: TRBJ2-3; V gene: TRBV7-3; D gene: NA; CDR3 DNA: TGTGCCAGCAGCCCCGAGGGGGGGCAAGTAGATACGCAGTATTTT; CDR3 protein: CASSPEGGQVDTQYF
clone size: few; J gene: TRBJ2-7; V gene: TRBV19; D gene: NA; CDR3 DNA: TGTGCCAGCCGGGACACTAACCGATACGAGCAGTACTTC; CDR3 protein: CASRDTNRYEQYF
clone size: NA; J gene: TRBJ2-1; V gene: TRBV7-2; D gene: TRBD2; CDR3 DNA: TGTGCCAGCAGCCCTAGCGGTCCCTACAATGAGCAGTTCTTC; CDR3 protein: CASSPSGPYNEQFF
clone size: few; J gene: TRBJ2-5; V gene: TRBV15; D gene: NA; CDR3 DNA: TGTGCCACCAGCAGAGATCTGGCAGAAGAGACCCAGTACTTC; CDR3 protein: CATSRDLAEETQYF
clone size: few; J gene: TRBJ2-5; V gene: TRBV28; D gene: NA; CDR3 DNA: TGTGCCAGCAGTCGGGACTCACTACAAGAGACCCAGTACTTC; CDR3 protein: CASSRDSLQETQYF
clone size: NA; J gene: TRBJ2-5; V gene: TRBV7-9; D gene: TRBD1; CDR3 DNA: TGTGCCAGCAGGGCCGGGACAGGGGGTCAGGAGACCCAGTACTTC; CDR3 protein: CASRAGTGGQETQYF
clone size: NA; J gene: TRBJ2-5; V gene: TRBV7-9; D gene: NA; CDR3 DNA: TGTGCCAGCAGCCACCCTTTGCGGAAAGAGACCCAGTACTTC; CDR3 protein: CASSHPLRKETQYF
clone size: NA; J gene: TRBJ1-2; V gene: TRBV4-1; D gene: TRBD1; CDR3 DNA: TGCGCCAGCAGCCAAGAACCGGGACAGACTTCTAACTATGGCTACACCTTC; CDR3 protein: CASSQEPGQTSNYGYTF
clone size: NA; J gene: TRBJ2-3; V gene: TRBV9; D gene: NA; CDR3 DNA: TGTGCCAGCAGCGCCCGTGCTTCATTTGTTCAGGTTGATACGCAGTATTTT; CDR3 protein: CASSARASFVQVDTQYF
clone size: NA; J gene: TRBJ2-5; V gene: TRBV7-9; D gene: NA; CDR3 DNA: TGTGCCAGCAGCGCCAGGGACTGGCAAGAGACCCAGTACTTC; CDR3 protein: CASSARDWQETQYF
clone size: NA; J gene: TRBJ2-6; V gene: TRBV10-2; D gene: NA; CDR3 DNA: TGCGCCAGCAGTGAACGGGGAACTGGGGCCAACGTCCTGACTTTC; CDR3 protein: CASSERGTGANVLTF
clone size: NA; J gene: TRBJ2-7; V gene: TRBV27; D gene: TRBD1; CDR3 DNA: TGTGCCAGTAGGCCCCGAGGGACAGGGTCCTACGAGCAGTACTTC; CDR3 protein: CASRPRGTGSYEQYF
clone size: few; J gene: TRBJ1-1; V gene: TRBV5-4; D gene: NA; CDR3 DNA: TGTGCCAGCAGCCCGGGAGGAATGAACACTGAAGCTTTCTTT; CDR3 protein: CASSPGGMNTEAFF
clone size: NA; J gene: TRBJ1-2; V gene: TRBV6-1; D gene: TRBD1; CDR3 DNA: TGTGCCAGCAGTCACAGGGGGCGAGGCTACACCTTC; CDR3 protein: CASSHRGRGYTF
clone size: NA; J gene: TRBJ2-3; V gene: TRBV5-6; D gene: NA; CDR3 DNA: TGTGCCAGCAGCTTCTATCGGATAGCGCCGAGCACAGATACGCAGTATTTT; CDR3 protein: CASSFYRIAPSTDTQYF
clone size: NA; J gene: TRBJ1-5; V gene: TRBV27; D gene: TRBD1; CDR3 DNA: TGTGCCAGCAGTCCCCTTGACAGGGGGATTCAGCCCCAGCATTTT; CDR3 protein: CASSPLDRGIQPQHF
clone size: few; J gene: TRBJ2-1; V gene: TRBV4-3; D gene: NA; CDR3 DNA: TGCGCCAGCAGCTCGAAGGGGTGGAGCAGCAATGAGCAGTTCTTC; CDR3 protein: CASSSKGWSSNEQFF
clone size: NA; J gene: TRBJ2-7; V gene: TRBV18; D gene: NA; CDR3 DNA: TGTGCCAGCTCCCGACAGTTTAACTACGAGCAGTACTTC; CDR3 protein: CASSRQFNYEQYF
clone size: NA; J gene: TRBJ2-5; V gene: TRBV5-4; D gene: NA; CDR3 DNA: TGTGCCAGCAGTTTATTGGGGACACCTCCGGGGACCCAGTACTTC; CDR3 protein: CASSLLGTPPGTQYF
clone size: NA; J gene: TRBJ2-1; V gene: TRBV28; D gene: TRBD2; CDR3 DNA: TGTGCCAGCAGCCCTGCGGGAGCCGGGTACAATGAGCAGTTCTTC; CDR3 protein: CASSPAGAGYNEQFF
clone size: few; J gene: TRBJ2-3; V gene: TRBV29-1; D gene: TRBD1; CDR3 DNA: TGCAGCGTTCGACAGGGTTCAGATACGCAGTATTTT; CDR3 protein: CSVRQGSDTQYF
clone size: NA; J gene: TRBJ1-2; V gene: TRBV2; D gene: NA; CDR3 DNA: TGTGCCAGCAACCTGAATGTCGGGTATGGCTACACCTTC; CDR3 protein: CASNLNVGYGYTF
clone size: NA; J gene: TRBJ1-2; V gene: TRBV7-9; D gene: NA; CDR3 DNA: TGTGCCAGCAGCTTAGTTAGGGGTGACTATGGCTACACCTTC; CDR3 protein: CASSLVRGDYGYTF
clone size: few; J gene: TRBJ1-4; V gene: TRBV7-9; D gene: NA; CDR3 DNA: TGTGCCAGCAGCTTAGATGACAGGACTAATGAAAAACTGTTTTTT; CDR3 protein: CASSLDDRTNEKLFF
clone size: few; J gene: TRBJ2-1; V gene: TRBV7-2; D gene: NA; CDR3 DNA: TGTGCCAGCAGCTTCACTTCCGGGGGCTACAATGAGCAGTTCTTC; CDR3 protein: CASSFTSGGYNEQFF
clone size: few; J gene: TRBJ2-1; V gene: TRBV28; D gene: NA; CDR3 DNA: TGTGCCAGCAGTCCGACAGGACGTTACAATGAGCAGTTCTTC; CDR3 protein: CASSPTGRYNEQFF
clone size: NA; J gene: TRBJ2-2; V gene: TRBV6-5; D gene: NA; CDR3 DNA: TGTGCCAGTAAGGACAATACCTTGAACACCGGGGAGCTGTTTTTT; CDR3 protein: CASKDNTLNTGELFF
clone size: few; J gene: TRBJ2-1; V gene: TRBV29-1; D gene: NA; CDR3 DNA: TGCAGCGTTGACCACAGCTACAATGAGCAGTTCTTC; CDR3 protein: CSVDHSYNEQFF
clone size: few; J gene: TRBJ2-5; V gene: TRBV4-1; D gene: TRBD2; CDR3 DNA: TGCGCCAGCAGCCAAGGCAGACTAGCGGGAGGACAAGAGACCCAGTACTTC; CDR3 protein: CASSQGRLAGGQETQYF
clone size: NA; J gene: TRBJ1-1; V gene: TRBV19; D gene: NA; CDR3 DNA: TGTGCCAGTAGCAGGTCTTGGAACACTGAAGCTTTCTTT; CDR3 protein: CASSRSWNTEAFF
clone size: NA; J gene: TRBJ2-1; V gene: TRBV18; D gene: NA; CDR3 DNA: TGTGCCAGCTCGCAGCAGGGCGATGAGCAGTTCTTC; CDR3 protein: CASSQQGDEQFF
clone size: NA; J gene: TRBJ2-5; V gene: TRBV25-1; D gene: NA; CDR3 DNA: TGTGCCAGCAGTGACCATGGAGACTACCCCCAAGAGACCCAGTACTTC; CDR3 protein: CASSDHGDYPQETQYF
clone size: NA; J gene: TRBJ2-1; V gene: TRBV10-3; D gene: TRBD2; CDR3 DNA: TGTGCCATCAGCCCACTAGCGGCGCGAGGGGATAATGAGCAGTTCTTC; CDR3 protein: CAISPLAARGDNEQFF
clone size: few; J gene: TRBJ2-3; V gene: TRBV30; D gene: NA; CDR3 DNA: TGTGCCTGGAATGGGCTGGCAGATACGCAGTATTTT; CDR3 protein: CAWNGLADTQYF